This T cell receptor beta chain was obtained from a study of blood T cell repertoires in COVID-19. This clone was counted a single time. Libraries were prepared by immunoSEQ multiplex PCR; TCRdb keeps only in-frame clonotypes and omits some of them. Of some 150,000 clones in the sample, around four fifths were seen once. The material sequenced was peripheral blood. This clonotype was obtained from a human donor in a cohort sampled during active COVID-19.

CDR3 region: CAIGGGPAQHF. Here the CDR3 DNA reads TGTGCCATCGGGGGGGGACCGGCCCAGCATTTT. The chain has TRBV6-5 and TRBJ1-5, with D perhaps matching TRBD1 (5 bases). Germline assignment: CDR1 MNHEY and CDR2 SVGAGI. V was clipped by 10 bases and J by 11 bases, with 15 bases between them. This CDR3 contains 11 residues.